A selection of T cell receptor beta chains follows, all from one sample in a study of T-cell reconstitution after alpha-beta-depleted transplantation in children. TCRdb redid the calling of the PCR reads with MiXCR, one entry per CDR3 protein. This sample carries about 440,000 distinct CDR3 sequences, about 45% of them seen once, and the ten largest clones take 27%. Material: PBMCs, obtained before TCRalphabeta/CD19-depleted stem cell transplant. The receptors derive from a girl aged 2 to 9 with aplastic anemia, due to receive a stem cell transplant. Both conserved end residues are part of each CDR3. A D gene is named only where the DNA matches it firmly. Some rows have no size entry. The others give once, few or many, or a class for an expanded clone.

cdr3_nt	cdr3_aa	j_call	clone_size	v_call	d_call
TGCGCCAGCAGCTTGGGCAGTCAGTACAATGAGCAGTTCTTC	CASSLGSQYNEQFF	TRBJ2-1	few	TRBV5-1	NA
TGCAGTGCTAGCGGGAGGGCCACGAATGAGCAGTTCTTC	CSASGRATNEQFF	TRBJ2-1	NA	TRBV20-1	TRBD2
TGTGCCAGCAGCCGACCGACAGGTTCCACAGATACGCAGTATTTT	CASSRPTGSTDTQYF	TRBJ2-3	many	TRBV5-5	NA
TGTGCCAGCAGTCAAGACCCGTTCGGCGGGGCCCAGTACTTC	CASSQDPFGGAQYF	TRBJ2-5	NA	TRBV6-1	NA
TGTGCCAGCCTACTTGGAACTCTACAGGCAGCCACTGAAGCTTTCTTT	CASLLGTLQAATEAFF	TRBJ1-1	many	TRBV7-9	NA
TGTGCCAGCAGTTTTCTGGAGTTGACCGGGGAGCTGTTTTTT	CASSFLELTGELFF	TRBJ2-2	NA	TRBV12-3/TRBV12-4	NA
TGCAGCGTTGCTGGGGGGGGTGAAAAACTGTTTTTT	CSVAGGGEKLFF	TRBJ1-4	many	TRBV29-1	NA
TGCAGTGCCATCCTAGCGGGAGCGCACTACAATGAGCAGTTCTTC	CSAILAGAHYNEQFF	TRBJ2-1	NA	TRBV20-1	TRBD2
TGCAGTGCTAGCGGGACAGGGGATCAGCCCCAGCATTTT	CSASGTGDQPQHF	TRBJ1-5	NA	TRBV20-1	TRBD1
TGTGCCACCAGCAGAGGGGTAGATGGCGAGCAGTACTTC	CATSRGVDGEQYF	TRBJ2-7	NA	TRBV15	NA
TGTGCCAGCAGCTTACAGGGGTCCGGCTACACCTTC	CASSLQGSGYTF	TRBJ1-2	few	TRBV7-3	NA
TGTGCCAGCAGCTATACGCTGGATTCACCCCTCCACTTT	CASSYTLDSPLHF	TRBJ1-6	few	TRBV3-1	NA
TGTGCCAGCAGCTTAGGCCTGGGGAGAACAGAGACCCAGTACTTC	CASSLGLGRTETQYF	TRBJ2-5	few	TRBV13	NA
TGTGCCAGCAGTCCCGATAGCGGGAGGTTGACAGATACGCAGTATTTT	CASSPDSGRLTDTQYF	TRBJ2-3	once	TRBV28	TRBD2
TGTGCCAGCAGCTTAGCAGGGATGAACACTGAAGCTTTCTTT	CASSLAGMNTEAFF	TRBJ1-1	few	TRBV7-9	NA
TGCAGCGTAGCCGGGGAACCCTACGAGCAGTACTTC	CSVAGEPYEQYF	TRBJ2-7	many	TRBV29-1	NA
TGTGCCAGCAGCACCGAAGGGACGGGGGCAGATACGCAGTATTTT	CASSTEGTGADTQYF	TRBJ2-3	once	TRBV9	NA
TGTGCCAGCAGCCAGTCGGGGGGTACAGATACGCAGTATTTT	CASSQSGGTDTQYF	TRBJ2-3	NA	TRBV7-9	TRBD2
TGTGCCAGCTCATACGGACCGGGACTAGCGAGTAAAGAGACCCAGTACTTC	CASSYGPGLASKETQYF	TRBJ2-5	NA	TRBV18	TRBD2
TGCAGTGCCTCGCGGACCGCGAACACCGGGGAGCTGTTTTTT	CSASRTANTGELFF	TRBJ2-2	many	TRBV20-1	NA
TGTGCCAGCAGCCCCACCACAGGGGGCAGGGACTATGGCTACACCTTC	CASSPTTGGRDYGYTF	TRBJ1-2	many	TRBV28	TRBD1
TGTGCCAGCAGGACGGGACTCGACAATGAGCAGTTCTTC	CASRTGLDNEQFF	TRBJ2-1	many	TRBV7-3	NA
TGTGCCAGCAGCCCGGGACTAGCGGGAGGCCCGAACACCGGGGAGCTGTTTTTT	CASSPGLAGGPNTGELFF	TRBJ2-2	once	TRBV28	TRBD2
TGTGCCAGCCATGGGGGGGTTACCTACGAGCAGTACTTC	CASHGGVTYEQYF	TRBJ2-7	few	TRBV6-2/TRBV6-3	TRBD2
TGTGCCAGCAGGGACGGAACAGGGGACACGCAGTATTTT	CASRDGTGDTQYF	TRBJ2-3	NA	TRBV14	TRBD1
TGCAGTGCTAACGGTATCCCGGGGAGCACAGATACGCAGTATTTT	CSANGIPGSTDTQYF	TRBJ2-3	NA	TRBV20-1	NA
TGTGCCAGCAGCACCGGGACAGGGTATAATTCACCCCTCCACTTT	CASSTGTGYNSPLHF	TRBJ1-6	NA	TRBV7-3	TRBD1
TGTGCCAGCAGGTACAGAGCCGAAGCTTTCTTT	CASRYRAEAFF	TRBJ1-1	NA	TRBV6-5	NA
TGTGCCAGCAGTTGGGGCGGGGGTACCTACGAGCAGTACTTC	CASSWGGGTYEQYF	TRBJ2-7	many	TRBV12-3/TRBV12-4	TRBD2
TGCAGTGTTGGTAGCGGGAGCTATGAGCAGTTCTTC	CSVGSGSYEQFF	TRBJ2-1	many	TRBV20-1	TRBD2
TGCAGTGCTAGAGAACCGACAGGATACCGTGAAGCTTTCTTT	CSAREPTGYREAFF	TRBJ1-1	many	TRBV20-1	NA
TGCGCCAGCTCCCCTATGGGGAACAATCAGCCCCAGCATTTT	CASSPMGNNQPQHF	TRBJ1-5	NA	TRBV5-1	NA
TGCGCCAGCAGCTTCCTGGACTCAGGCTACAATGAGCAGTTCTTC	CASSFLDSGYNEQFF	TRBJ2-1	many	TRBV5-1	NA
TGTGCCAGCAGTCCGGAGACAGGGCGTAGCTACGAGCAGTACTTC	CASSPETGRSYEQYF	TRBJ2-7	many	TRBV27	TRBD1
TGTGCCAGCAGTCCGGGACAGGGGATGGATGGCTACACCTTC	CASSPGQGMDGYTF	TRBJ1-2	NA	TRBV6-1	TRBD1
TGTGCCAGCGGGAGATCGGCCTACGAGCAGTACTTC	CASGRSAYEQYF	TRBJ2-7	NA	TRBV12-3/TRBV12-4	NA
TGCGCCAGCAGCTCCGCGGGACAGGGGGATACCCAGTACTTC	CASSSAGQGDTQYF	TRBJ2-5	NA	TRBV5-1	TRBD1
TGTGCCAGCAGCTTTGGGGGAGTAAGAGGAGCTTTCTTT	CASSFGGVRGAFF	TRBJ1-1	NA	TRBV7-2	NA
TGCAGTGCTAGAGATGGGCTAGCGGGTCCCTCTCGGGCCGGGGAGCTGTTTTTT	CSARDGLAGPSRAGELFF	TRBJ2-2	few	TRBV20-1	TRBD2
TGCAGTGCTCCCCTAACAACCTACGAGCAGTACTTC	CSAPLTTYEQYF	TRBJ2-7	few	TRBV20-1	NA
TGTGCCAGCAGGCAGCAGACTGGGAGAGGGTCACCCCTCCACTTT	CASRQQTGRGSPLHF	TRBJ1-6	few	TRBV28	NA
TGTGCCAGCAGGCCCCAAATACAGGACACCGGGGAGCTGTTTTTT	CASRPQIQDTGELFF	TRBJ2-2	NA	TRBV6-1	NA
TGCGCCAGCAGCCTGGGACTAGTCTCCGGGGAGCTGTTTTTT	CASSLGLVSGELFF	TRBJ2-2	NA	TRBV5-1	TRBD2
TGCAGCGTCAAGTCCAGGGGGCGAGAGACCCAGTACTTC	CSVKSRGRETQYF	TRBJ2-5	NA	TRBV29-1	TRBD1
TGTGCCACCAAGTGGACTAGCGACAACAATGAGCAGTTCTTC	CATKWTSDNNEQFF	TRBJ2-1	NA	TRBV15	TRBD2
TGCAGTGCTAGGGCCAGGGGTTCTCAGCCCCAGCATTTT	CSARARGSQPQHF	TRBJ1-5	many	TRBV20-1	NA
TGCAGTGCTAGAGATGTGGGACAGGGTTTCGAGACCCAGTACTTC	CSARDVGQGFETQYF	TRBJ2-5	few	TRBV20-1	TRBD1
TGTGCCAGCAGCCGGATAGCGGGCAAAGAGACCCAGTACTTC	CASSRIAGKETQYF	TRBJ2-5	few	TRBV5-5	TRBD2
TGCGCCAGCAGTGGCCCTCTGAGGGGCACTGAAGCTTTCTTT	CASSGPLRGTEAFF	TRBJ1-1	few	TRBV4-1	NA
TGTGCCATCAGTGATGGGGGACAGGCGGTAAACACCATATATTTT	CAISDGGQAVNTIYF	TRBJ1-3	NA	TRBV10-3	TRBD1
TGTGCCAGCAGTTACCCGACTAGACGCGCCTTCTTC	CASSYPTRRAFF	TRBJ2-1	many	TRBV12-3/TRBV12-4	NA
TGCGCCAGCAGCTTGGGGGACTGGGGGGTGCAGTTCTTC	CASSLGDWGVQFF	TRBJ2-1	NA	TRBV5-1	NA
TGTGCCAGCAGCTTAGTTTTGGGAGGAGAGACCCAGTACTTC	CASSLVLGGETQYF	TRBJ2-5	few	TRBV7-6	NA
TGTGCCAGCAGTGAGTCAACTGAAGCTTTCTTT	CASSESTEAFF	TRBJ1-1	NA	TRBV6-1	NA
TGTGCCAGCAGATTGCCTTGGGGACTAGCGGGAGGTGAGACCCAGTACTTC	CASRLPWGLAGGETQYF	TRBJ2-5	few	TRBV6-2/TRBV6-3	TRBD2
TGTGCCAGCAGCACATCTACAGGGTTCCCTACGGGCTACACCTTC	CASSTSTGFPTGYTF	TRBJ1-2	NA	TRBV7-9	NA
TGTGCCAGCAGCGCCCGGAGGACTAGCGGGAGCCCCCCAGATACGCAGTATTTT	CASSARRTSGSPPDTQYF	TRBJ2-3	NA	TRBV11-2	TRBD2